This is a list of T cell receptor beta chains from one sample in a study of shared clonotypes between healthy human individuals. Profiling relied on immunoSEQ multiplex PCR, and the TCRdb table lists in-frame clones only, not all of them. Altogether roughly 450,000 clones are present, 79% being singletons, with the ten largest covering about an eighth. The sample consisted of PBMCs. The receptors originated from a woman aged 40-49 years in good health. Some clones in this sample may be carry-over from other donors' samples. Both conserved end residues are part of each CDR3. The D gene is left open where the match is weak. Size is omitted from some rows. Given values are once, few, many or a class for expanded clones.

j_gene,d_gene,v_gene,abundance,CDR3nt,CDR3aa
TRBJ2-7,NA,TRBV2,few,TGTGCCAGCAGTGAAGGGGGGTCCTACGAGCAGTACTTC,CASSEGGSYEQYF
TRBJ2-1,TRBD2,TRBV7-9,NA,TGTGCCAGCACCGCGGGAGTATCCTACAATGAGCAGTTCTTC,CASTAGVSYNEQFF
TRBJ2-7,NA,TRBV5-8,NA,TGTGCCAGCACCGACTACGAGCAGTACTTC,CASTDYEQYF
TRBJ2-1,TRBD2,TRBV18,NA,TGTGCCAGCTCACACGGGACTAGCGGGAGTAGGGTCAATGAGCAGTTCTTC,CASSHGTSGSRVNEQFF
TRBJ2-3,NA,TRBV9,NA,TGTGCCAGCAGCGTAGAGGGGACTTTTGGGGGACCTAGCACAGATACGCAGTATTTT,CASSVEGTFGGPSTDTQYF
TRBJ2-1,TRBD2,TRBV11-3,NA,TGTGCCAGCAGTCTTAGCGGGACCTCCTACAATGAGCAGTTCTTC,CASSLSGTSYNEQFF
TRBJ2-2,NA,TRBV5-1,few,TGCGCCAGCAGCAACACAGGCGCGAACACCGGGGAGCTGTTTTTT,CASSNTGANTGELFF
TRBJ2-1,TRBD2,TRBV28,NA,TGTGCCAGCAGCTCTAGCGGGACGCTCCAGTTCTTC,CASSSSGTLQFF
TRBJ2-1,TRBD2,TRBV5-1,NA,TGCGCCAGCAGCTTAACGGGAGGCCTCTACAATGAGCAGTTCTTC,CASSLTGGLYNEQFF
TRBJ2-2,NA,TRBV2,NA,TGTGCCAGTCAGGTGGGAACAAACACCGGGGAGCTGTTTTTT,CASQVGTNTGELFF
TRBJ2-7,NA,TRBV11-2,NA,TGTGCCAGCAGCTTAGCACGACCCTACGAGCAGTACTTC,CASSLARPYEQYF
TRBJ2-1,NA,TRBV7-3,NA,TGTGCCAGCAGCTTCGGAGGGACGAGTTCATACAATGAGCAGTTCTTC,CASSFGGTSSYNEQFF
TRBJ2-3,NA,TRBV7-2,NA,TGTGCCAGCAGAGTAGCCTCTTGGGGACCCTCGCCGGATACGCAGTATTTT,CASRVASWGPSPDTQYF
TRBJ2-7,NA,TRBV28,NA,TGTGCCAGCAGTCTTTTAGGGGGCTCCTACGAGCAGTACTTC,CASSLLGGSYEQYF
TRBJ2-7,NA,TRBV7-9,NA,TGTGCCAGCAGCTTGACCGGTACTACCTCCTACGAGCAGTACTTC,CASSLTGTTSYEQYF
TRBJ2-3,TRBD2,TRBV30,few,TGTGCCTGGAGTGTAGGGCTAGCGGGAGGAGGGGATACGCAGTATTTT,CAWSVGLAGGGDTQYF
TRBJ2-7,TRBD2,TRBV4-1,once,TGCGCCAGCAGCTCCTATAGCGGGGGGGCTAGGAACGAGCAGTACTTC,CASSSYSGGARNEQYF
TRBJ2-3,NA,TRBV11-3,NA,TGTGCCAGCAGCTTAGATTCTGGCACAGATACGCAGTATTTT,CASSLDSGTDTQYF
TRBJ1-5,TRBD1,TRBV27,few,TGTGCCAGCAGTCCACGGACAGGGGCCGGCAATCAGCCCCAGCATTTT,CASSPRTGAGNQPQHF
TRBJ2-5,TRBD1,TRBV10-3,NA,TGTGCCATCAGAGGGACAGGTGAAGAGACCCAGTACTTC,CAIRGTGEETQYF
TRBJ2-2,NA,TRBV19,NA,TGTGCCAGCCGACCCTCGGCTACGAACACCGGGGAGCTGTTTTTT,CASRPSATNTGELFF
TRBJ2-4,NA,TRBV5-4,NA,TGTGCCAGCAGCCTCAGGGGAAACATTCAGTACTTC,CASSLRGNIQYF
TRBJ2-7,NA,TRBV10-1,NA,TGCGCCAGCAGTGAGGGACAGAGACCTTACGAGCAGTACTTC,CASSEGQRPYEQYF
TRBJ1-2,NA,TRBV5-1,NA,TGCGCCAGCAGCATCACAGGGTTGAAGGATGGCTACACCTTC,CASSITGLKDGYTF
TRBJ1-2,TRBD1,TRBV5-1,NA,TGCGCCAGCCTGCCACAGGGGGCCTCGGGTGGCTACACCTTC,CASLPQGASGGYTF
TRBJ2-6,NA,TRBV7-2,NA,TGTGCCAGCAGCTTAGGCAGGGTCTCTGGGGCCAACGTCCTGACTTTC,CASSLGRVSGANVLTF
TRBJ2-1,TRBD2,TRBV9,NA,TGTGCCAGCAGCGTGCGGAGCGGGAGGGCCAATGAGCAGTTCTTC,CASSVRSGRANEQFF
TRBJ2-7,NA,TRBV7-2,NA,TGTGCCAGCAGCGTACAGGTCGGGATCTCCTACGAGCAGTACTTC,CASSVQVGISYEQYF
TRBJ2-7,NA,TRBV27,NA,TGTGCCAGCAGTTTAGGGCGGTCCTACGAGCAGTACTTC,CASSLGRSYEQYF
TRBJ2-7,NA,TRBV20-1,medium-sized,TGCAGTGCCTTAGGGTACGAGCAGTACTTC,CSALGYEQYF
TRBJ2-5,NA,TRBV7-6,once,TGTGCCAGCAGCTCCTACCGGGACAAACAAGAGACCCAGTACTTC,CASSSYRDKQETQYF
TRBJ2-5,TRBD2,TRBV7-9,NA,TGTGCCAGCAGCTTACTGGCGGGAGGGCCGCAAGAGACCCAGTACTTC,CASSLLAGGPQETQYF
TRBJ1-4,NA,TRBV7-9,once,TGTGCCAGCAGCTCCATTCGTCTTCTGGTATCTGGTGAAAAACTGTTTTTT,CASSSIRLLVSGEKLFF
TRBJ2-5,NA,TRBV30,few,TGTGCCTGGAGTAAGGGTCAACAAGAGACCCAGTACTTC,CAWSKGQQETQYF
TRBJ1-1,NA,TRBV5-1,few,TGCGCCAGCAGCTCCTCTACATTTGGGGTGGGCACTGAAGCTTTCTTT,CASSSSTFGVGTEAFF
TRBJ2-7,NA,TRBV5-5,NA,TGTGCCAGCAGCCAGTTTAGGTCGGAGGAGCAGTACTTC,CASSQFRSEEQYF
TRBJ2-3,NA,TRBV6-1,NA,TGTGCCAGCAGTGCGGGAGCGGTAGCAGATACGCAGTATTTT,CASSAGAVADTQYF
TRBJ2-3,NA,TRBV7-3,NA,TGTGCCAGCGCCCGGGAGTACACAGATACGCAGTATTTT,CASAREYTDTQYF